This is a list of T cell receptor beta chains from one sample in a study of shared clonotypes between healthy human individuals. Sequencing used immunoSEQ multiplex PCR; TCRdb keeps in-frame clones, though not all of them. Of roughly 2.5 million clones listed, around nine tenths are singletons. What was sequenced was naive CD4+ T cells sorted from blood. The source of these receptors is a man between 18 and 29 years old in good health. CDR3s include the opening cysteine and the closing phenylalanine or tryptophan. D genes are given only for firm matches. Clone sizes are given selectively: once, few, many, or a class where the clone is expanded.

v_call: TRBV2; clone_size: .; j_call: TRBJ1-4; d_call: .; cdr3_nt: TGTGCCAGCAGTGACGGGGGGGGCGGTAAGGAAAAACTGTTTTTT; cdr3_aa: CASSDGGGGKEKLFF
v_call: TRBV19; clone_size: once; j_call: TRBJ2-3; d_call: .; cdr3_nt: TGTGCCAGTAGTATAAAGCGAGGTGGGGATACGCAGTATTTT; cdr3_aa: CASSIKRGGDTQYF
v_call: TRBV27; clone_size: .; j_call: TRBJ1-1; d_call: .; cdr3_nt: TGTGCCAGCAGTTTCAGGGGCACTGAAGCTTTCTTT; cdr3_aa: CASSFRGTEAFF
v_call: TRBV10-2; clone_size: .; j_call: TRBJ2-7; d_call: TRBD2; cdr3_nt: TGCGCCAGCTCACCTCTAGCGGGAGCAAGTTCCTACGAGCAGTACTTC; cdr3_aa: CASSPLAGASSYEQYF
v_call: TRBV5-4; clone_size: .; j_call: TRBJ2-3; d_call: .; cdr3_nt: TGTGCCAGCAGCTTGGAAGCTGGAGATACGCAGTATTTT; cdr3_aa: CASSLEAGDTQYF
v_call: TRBV2; clone_size: .; j_call: TRBJ2-5; d_call: TRBD2; cdr3_nt: TGTGCCAGCAGAGGGGCTAGCGGGAATGGAGAGACCCAGTACTTC; cdr3_aa: CASRGASGNGETQYF
v_call: TRBV5-1; clone_size: .; j_call: TRBJ2-7; d_call: .; cdr3_nt: TGCGCCAGCAGCGGCAGAGGACCCCTCTACGAGCAGTACTTC; cdr3_aa: CASSGRGPLYEQYF
v_call: TRBV19; clone_size: .; j_call: TRBJ1-5; d_call: .; cdr3_nt: TGTGCCAGTAGTACCCCAGGGAGGGGGGACGGCAATCAGCCCCAGCATTTT; cdr3_aa: CASSTPGRGDGNQPQHF
v_call: TRBV19; clone_size: .; j_call: TRBJ1-1; d_call: TRBD1; cdr3_nt: TGTGCCAGTAGTATACCGCGACAGGGCTTGAACACTGAAGCTTTCTTT; cdr3_aa: CASSIPRQGLNTEAFF
v_call: TRBV5-1; clone_size: .; j_call: TRBJ2-3; d_call: TRBD1; cdr3_nt: TGCGCCAGCAGCTTGGGGACAGGGGGAACAGATACGCAGTATTTT; cdr3_aa: CASSLGTGGTDTQYF
v_call: TRBV6-5; clone_size: .; j_call: TRBJ2-1; d_call: .; cdr3_nt: TGTGCCAGCACCACCGGTCAGTACTCCTACAATGAGCAGTTCTTC; cdr3_aa: CASTTGQYSYNEQFF
v_call: TRBV5-1; clone_size: .; j_call: TRBJ2-7; d_call: .; cdr3_nt: TGCGCCAGCACCCCAGGGTTACGCGAGCAGTACTTC; cdr3_aa: CASTPGLREQYF
v_call: TRBV7-9; clone_size: .; j_call: TRBJ2-7; d_call: .; cdr3_nt: TGTGCCAGCAGCGGGTGGAACGAGCAGTACTTC; cdr3_aa: CASSGWNEQYF
v_call: TRBV30; clone_size: once; j_call: TRBJ2-1; d_call: TRBD2; cdr3_nt: TGTGCCTGGAGTGGCCCCGCGGGAGAGGCGCAGTTCTTC; cdr3_aa: CAWSGPAGEAQFF
v_call: TRBV29-1; clone_size: once; j_call: TRBJ2-5; d_call: TRBD2; cdr3_nt: TGCAGCCTGAGGCTAGCGGGGGGGCAAGAGACCCAGTACTTC; cdr3_aa: CSLRLAGGQETQYF
v_call: TRBV9; clone_size: .; j_call: TRBJ1-1; d_call: .; cdr3_nt: TGTGCCAGCAGCGTATCCTCAGGGAACACTGAAGCTTTCTTT; cdr3_aa: CASSVSSGNTEAFF
v_call: TRBV2; clone_size: once; j_call: TRBJ2-7; d_call: TRBD2; cdr3_nt: TGTGCCAGCAGGCCAAGCGGGAGTGAGTACGAGCAGTACTTC; cdr3_aa: CASRPSGSEYEQYF
v_call: TRBV6-5; clone_size: .; j_call: TRBJ1-1; d_call: .; cdr3_nt: TGTGCCAGCAGTTCCCAAAAGGGACTGGGCACTGAAGCTTTCTTT; cdr3_aa: CASSSQKGLGTEAFF
v_call: TRBV7-8; clone_size: .; j_call: TRBJ2-7; d_call: TRBD2; cdr3_nt: TGTGCCAGCAGCTTAGCTGCTAGCGGGGTCTCCTACGAGCAGTACTTC; cdr3_aa: CASSLAASGVSYEQYF
v_call: TRBV11-2; clone_size: .; j_call: TRBJ1-2; d_call: .; cdr3_nt: TGTGCCAGCAGCGGAGACTCCCGATATGGCTACACCTTC; cdr3_aa: CASSGDSRYGYTF
v_call: TRBV6-5; clone_size: .; j_call: TRBJ2-1; d_call: .; cdr3_nt: TGTGCCAGCAGGATGGACGGCCTAGACAATGAGCAGTTCTTC; cdr3_aa: CASRMDGLDNEQFF
v_call: TRBV23-1; clone_size: .; j_call: TRBJ1-3; d_call: .; cdr3_nt: TGCGCCAGCAGTCAAGGCGGCCCTCGGCCTGGAAACACCATATATTTT; cdr3_aa: CASSQGGPRPGNTIYF
v_call: TRBV9; clone_size: .; j_call: TRBJ2-7; d_call: .; cdr3_nt: TGTGCCAGCAGCGTGTCCGGGCAGGGCTACGAGCAGTACTTC; cdr3_aa: CASSVSGQGYEQYF
v_call: TRBV27; clone_size: .; j_call: TRBJ2-4; d_call: TRBD1; cdr3_nt: TGTGCCAGCAGTTCCTCTTGGACAGGGCGGGCCAAAAACATTCAGTACTTC; cdr3_aa: CASSSSWTGRAKNIQYF
v_call: TRBV10-3; clone_size: few; j_call: TRBJ2-7; d_call: .; cdr3_nt: TGTGCCAACGCCTACGAGCAGTACTTC; cdr3_aa: CANAYEQYF
v_call: TRBV4-3; clone_size: .; j_call: TRBJ2-1; d_call: TRBD2; cdr3_nt: TGCGCCAGCAGCCAGCGGGGGGCGGGTAGCTCCTACAATGAGCAGTTCTTC; cdr3_aa: CASSQRGAGSSYNEQFF
v_call: TRBV10-3; clone_size: once; j_call: TRBJ2-4; d_call: .; cdr3_nt: TGTGCCATCAGTGAGCCCGCTACAGGGGCCAAAAACATTCAGTACTTC; cdr3_aa: CAISEPATGAKNIQYF
v_call: TRBV18; clone_size: .; j_call: TRBJ2-7; d_call: TRBD1; cdr3_nt: TGTGCCAGCTCACCCGGACAGGGGTCCTACGAGCAGTACTTC; cdr3_aa: CASSPGQGSYEQYF